A single sample gave rise to the 5 T cell receptor beta chains below, sequenced in a study of early T cells in non-severe SARS-CoV-2 infection. One entry per CDR3 protein, called by TCRdb with MiXCR from the 5' RACE reads. The top ten hold about 8% of the sample, which has tens of thousands of distinct CDR3 sequences, 5.8% seen once. The specimen sequenced was whole blood. The receptors were sampled from an adult who was a healthcare worker with PCR-confirmed SARS-CoV-2 infection or an uninfected control (not recorded which).

This clonotype was seen repeatedly, ten times or more. The J gene is TRBJ2-5, the V gene TRBV30, with D possibly TRBD1 on 5 matching bases. CDR3 length: 11 residues. Germline loops: CDR1 GTSNPN, CDR2 SVGIG (reference sequence). Trimming took off 4 bases at V and 2 bases at J, with 5 bases between the two ends. The CDR3 nucleotides are TGTGCCTGGACAGGGCAAGAGACCCAGTACTTC. Translating gives CAWTGQETQYF. The entire variable domain, with the rest obtained from reference TRBV30 and TRBJ2-5, is as follows: SQTIHQWPATLVQPVGSPLSLECTVEGTSNPNLYWYRQAAGRGLQLLFYSVGIGQISSEVPQNLSASRPQDRQFILSSKKLLLSDSGFYLCAWTGQETQYFGPGTRLLVL.

In its sample, this clonotype was seen many times. The chain is built from TRBV10-3 and TRBJ2-7, with 10 bases fitting TRBD2. V lost 6 bases and J lost 1; bases outside the gene matches: 6. The CDR3 runs to 15 residues. Per the germline V gene, CDR1 is ENHRY and CDR2 is SYGVKD. CDR3 sequence reads: CAIRRTSGASYEQYF. CDR3 coding DNA: TGTGCCATCAGGCGCACTAGCGGGGCTTCCTACGAGCAGTACTTC.

This clonotype was counted ten times or more. A junction boundary mismatches the germline segment, possibly from a read error. V is TRBV24-1 and J is TRBJ2-1; 12 positions agree with TRBD2. The CDR3 is made up of 15 amino acids. Per germline, CDR1 KGHDR and CDR2 SFDVKD. CDR3 sequence: CAASDLLAGGTEQFF. As DNA, the CDR3 is TGTGCCGCCAGTGATTTGCTAGCGGGAGGGACTGAGCAGTTCTTC.

This clonotype was recorded at least ten times. The chain uses TRBV19 and TRBJ2-1; 7 bases agree with TRBD2. The germline CDR1 and CDR2 sequences are LNHDA and SQIVND (reference sequence). This CDR3 contains 17 residues. V shed 3 bases and J 1 base; nucleotides not matched to a gene: 9. This CDR3 reads CASSIHGGESSYNEQFF. Here the CDR3 DNA reads TGTGCCAGTAGTATTCATGGGGGGGAGTCGTCCTACAATGAGCAGTTCTTC. The variable domain in full, completed from reference TRBV19 and TRBJ2-1, reads DGGITQSPKYLFRKEGQNVTLSCEQNLNHDAMYWYRQDPGQGLRLIYYSQIVNDFQKGDIAEGYSVSREKKESFPLTVTSAQKNPTAFYLCASSIHGGESSYNEQFFGPGTRLTVL.

This clonotype was seen ten or more times. The chain couples TRBV20-1 to TRBJ2-1; D ambiguous. V lost 0 bases and J lost 1, with 13 bases in between. This CDR3 contains 16 residues. Germline loops: CDR1 DFQATT, CDR2 SNEGSKA (reference sequence). CDR3 in amino acids: CSARDYGLDSYNEQFF. CDR3 bases: TGCAGTGCTAGAGATTACGGCCTAGATTCCTACAATGAGCAGTTCTTC.